Sequencing of this TCR beta chain was carried out in a study of PD-1 blockade in classical Hodgkin lymphoma. Whole-study findings and limits: Diminished baseline TCR diversity has been reported in newly diagnosed patients relative to healthy donors. Patients starting nivolumab under 1 year after ASCT were excluded. By C4D1, CD4+ diversity increased significantly, especially in complete responders. Newly diagnosed patients and complete responders had comparable diversity at baseline.

Profiled with immunoSEQ multiplex PCR; TCRdb holds only in-frame clones, not every one. The sample shows 50,000 to 65,000 clones, around nine tenths of them seen only once. V was clipped by 8 bases and J by 0 bases, with 20 bases between them. Germline V lookup: CDR1 SNHLY, CDR2 FYNNEI. CDR3 length: 17 residues. As regards this clone: What it recognizes is unknown.

Time point given: cycle 4 day 1 (C4D1), after 6 weeks of nivolumab. With no exception, relapse followed autologous stem cell transplantation in all patients, and brentuximab vedotin exposure varied. The specimen comprised peripheral blood mononuclear cells (PBMCs), sampled before the fourth cycle of nivolumab. This TCR came from a human donor with classical Hodgkin lymphoma. V usage is TRBV2 and J usage is TRBJ1-5; D is uncertain. CDR3 in DNA: TGTGCCAGCGGTGGGGATCAGGAACTCCATAGCAATCAGCCCCAGCATTTT. It specifies CASGGDQELHSNQPQHF.